These 27 T cell receptor beta chains share one sample of origin, sequenced in a study of T cell responses to AZD1222 COVID-19 vaccine. Clones were sequenced by immunoSEQ multiplex PCR, and TCRdb holds only the in-frame ones, with some missing. Seen here are approximately 180,000 clones, 85% to 90% observed once, and the top ten hold 7.7%. Sample: peripheral blood, taken on day 0 of AZD1222 vaccination. These receptors originate from an adult in good health.

The chain combines TRBV25-1 with TRBJ2-7; no definite D call. Germline-derived CDR1 and CDR2 are MGHDK and SYGVNS. The CDR3 runs to 10 residues. V dropped 10 bases and J dropped 3 bases, with 7 bases sitting between them. The CDR3 coding sequence is TGTGCCACCCTGCACTACGAGCAGTACTTC. This codes for CATLHYEQYF.

The gene calls are TRBV27 and TRBJ2-7; D is unresolved. This CDR3 region has 16 residues. Germline loops: CDR1 MNHEY, CDR2 SMNVEV (reference sequence). The V and J ends lost 2 bases and 0 bases respectively, with 14 bases between them. The CDR3 is CASSLGWSASSYEQYF. The CDR3 region has the DNA TGTGCCAGCAGTTTAGGCTGGTCTGCAAGCTCCTACGAGCAGTACTTC.

The chain is built from TRBV9 and TRBJ1-1; possible D gene TRBD1, 6 bases. The ends were cut back, 3 bases at V and 3 bases at J, with 9 bases in the middle. This CDR3 region has 13 residues. Per germline, CDR1 SGDLS and CDR2 YYNGEE. Here the CDR3 DNA reads TGTGCCAGCAGCGGCCCAGGGGACACTGAAGCTTTCTTT. Protein product: CASSGPGDTEAFF. The full variable domain, completed using reference TRBV9 and TRBJ1-1, is DSGVTQTPKHLITATGQRVTLRCSPRSGDLSVYWYQQSLDQGLQFLIQYYNGEERAKGNILERFSAQQFPDLHSELNLSSLELGDSALYFCASSGPGDTEAFFGQGTRLTVV.

The chain recombines TRBV14 with TRBJ1-2; no clear D gene. The ends were cut back, 4 bases at V and 6 bases at J, with 12 bases in the middle. CDR1 and CDR2 from the germline V gene are SGHDN and FVKESK. The CDR3 runs to 13 residues. The CDR3 DNA is TGTGCCAGCAGCCGAGTCCAAAGCGATGGCTACACCTTC. Encoded protein: CASSRVQSDGYTF.

The chain carries TRBV20-1 and TRBJ2-4; maybe TRBD1 (5 bases). The CDR3 has 11 residues. Germline V gives CDR1 DFQATT, CDR2 SNEGSKA (reference sequence). V gave up 7 bases and J gave up 5 bases, with 9 bases separating them. The CDR3 coding sequence is TGCAGTGGTGCCAGGGAAAACATTCAGTACTTC. Encoded protein: CSGARENIQYF.

The count of this clone is one. This chain connects TRBV27 to TRBJ1-5; 8 bases match TRBD1. The germline gives CDR1 MNHEY, CDR2 SMNVEV (reference sequence). The CDR3 runs 15 residues. Losses at the gene ends were 6 bases for V and 8 bases for J; bases not matched to a gene: 12. The CDR3 DNA is TGTGCCAGCAGCCCCGGACAGGGCCAGTGGAAGCCCCAGCATTTT. The encoded protein is CASSPGQGQWKPQHF.

The chain joins TRBV7-7 to TRBJ2-7; the D gene is possibly TRBD2 (6 bases). Trimming took off 3 bases at V and 6 bases at J, with 12 bases between the two ends. This CDR3 has 13 residues. Germline assignment: CDR1 SSHAT and CDR2 FNYEAQ (reference sequence). This CDR3 reads CASSFRPEGEQYF. The CDR3 DNA is TGTGCCAGCAGCTTTCGGCCGGAGGGCGAGCAGTACTTC.

V and J are TRBV6-1 and TRBJ1-2; no definite D call. This CDR3 comprises 16 residues. Germline V gene data show CDR1 as MNHNS and CDR2 as SASEGT. V lost 0 bases, J lost 2 bases, and 13 bases lay in between. CDR3 loop: CASSEAMIPRNYGYTF. CDR3 in DNA: TGTGCCAGCAGTGAAGCCATGATCCCACGGAACTATGGCTACACCTTC.

This rearrangement joins TRBV7-7 to TRBJ2-7, with D unresolved. V lost 1 base, J lost 5 bases, and 9 bases lay in between. The germline V gene has CDR1 SSHAT and CDR2 FNYEAQ (reference sequence). This CDR3 is 13 amino acids long. CDR3: CASSLGVQDEQYF. The CDR3 DNA reads as TGTGCCAGCAGCTTAGGGGTCCAGGACGAGCAGTACTTC.

As DNA, the CDR3 is TGTGCCATCAGCGACCGTACAGGGGGCAGTGAGCAGTTCTTC. This gives the protein CAISDRTGGSEQFF. This sequence joins TRBV10-3 and TRBJ2-1; 9 positions match TRBD1. The germline gives CDR1 ENHRY, CDR2 SYGVKD. The V gene end was trimmed by 6 bases and the J gene end by 9 bases; junction bases not matched to a gene: 9. This CDR3 is built from 14 residues.

CDR3 sequence reads: CASKGDRDYGGYTF. CDR3 nucleotide sequence: TGTGCCAGCAAGGGGGACAGGGATTATGGAGGCTACACCTTC. The V and J genes are TRBV6-5 and TRBJ1-2; 9 nucleotides line up with TRBD1. This CDR3 spans 14 amino acids. The V gene end was trimmed by 7 bases and the J gene end by 8 bases; junction bases not matched to a gene: 11. Germline loops: CDR1 MNHEY, CDR2 SVGAGI.

The chain uses TRBV5-4 and TRBJ1-3, with D perhaps TRBD1 (6 bases). The V gene lost 1 base and the J gene lost 8 bases, with 13 bases spanning the gap. This CDR3 contains 14 residues. Germline V gene data show CDR1 as SGHNT and CDR2 as YYREEE (reference sequence). DNA for the CDR3: TGTGCCAGCAGCTTGATGGGGGCCCCGGACACCATATATTTT. Translation: CASSLMGAPDTIYF.

V gene TRBV24-1 combines with J gene TRBJ1-3; weak D call: TRBD1 (5 bases). V dropped 8 bases and J dropped 0 bases, with 16 bases sitting between them. The CDR3 contains 16 residues. CDR1 is KGHDR and CDR2 is SFDVKD in the germline V gene. CDR3 sequence: CATTRDSFLSGNTIYF. CDR3 bases: TGTGCCACCACCCGAGACAGTTTTCTCTCTGGAAACACCATATATTTT.

This clone was detected only once. V and J are TRBV9 and TRBJ1-6; D is uncertain. The length of the CDR3 is 14 residues. Trimming left V 4 bases short and J 6 bases short, with 11 bases between. In germline, CDR1 is SGDLS, CDR2 YYNGEE. CDR3 loop: CASSTREGNSPLHF. Here the CDR3 DNA reads TGTGCCAGCAGCACCCGGGAGGGTAATTCACCCCTCCACTTT.

In this sample, this clone turned up once. At the DNA level, this CDR3 is encoded by other sequences in the same sample as well. The chain couples TRBV18 to TRBJ1-5; D perhaps matches TRBD1 (5 bases). V was pared by 0 bases and J by 5 bases, with 8 bases between. Per the germline V gene, CDR1 is KGHSH and CDR2 is LQKENI. The CDR3 has 14 residues. The CDR3 DNA reads TGTGCCAGCTCACCACCGGGGGGGGATCAGCCCCAGCATTTT. This translates into CASSPPGGDQPQHF.

This clone was seen only once. The V call is TRBV9, the J call TRBJ2-1, with TRBD2 matching over 9 bases. In germline, CDR1 is SGDLS, CDR2 YYNGEE. This CDR3 region has 17 residues. J lost 4 bases, V lost 4 bases, and 12 bases had no gene match. CDR3 residues: CASSPRLGTSGYNEQFF. The CDR3 DNA follows: TGTGCCAGCAGCCCCCGTCTTGGCACTAGCGGGTACAATGAGCAGTTCTTC.

The chain uses TRBV7-9 and TRBJ2-3, with TRBD1 identical over 8 bases. Germline lookup yields CDR1 SEHNR and CDR2 FQNEAQ (reference sequence). V lost 4 bases to trimming and J lost 4 bases; unmatched junction nucleotides: 10. This CDR3 has 16 residues. The CDR3 is CASSYTTGVRADTQYF. The CDR3 DNA is TGTGCCAGCAGCTACACGACAGGGGTACGAGCAGATACGCAGTATTTT.

V usage is TRBV27 and J usage is TRBJ2-1; TRBD1 aligns across 10 bases. CDR1 is MNHEY and CDR2 is SMNVEV in the germline V gene (reference sequence). The CDR3 loop spans 16 amino acids. V shed 6 bases and J 1 base; nucleotides not matched to a gene: 6. Here the CDR3 reads CASRPRQGASYNEQFF. The CDR3, as DNA: TGTGCCAGCAGGCCCAGACAGGGGGCGTCCTACAATGAGCAGTTCTTC.

The chain combines TRBV6-2 or TRBV6-3 with TRBJ2-7; 7 bases map to TRBD1. Germline V gene sequence: CDR1 MNHEY, CDR2 SVGEGT. The CDR3 totals 15 residues. Unmatched junction bases numbered 12, after V lost 6 bases and J lost 4 bases. DNA of the CDR3: TGTGCCAGCAGCACCGGGACAGCCCGATCGTACGAGCAGTACTTC. The encoded protein is CASSTGTARSYEQYF.

The chain carries TRBV29-1 and TRBJ2-7; D is unclear. CDR3 length equals 12 residues. Trimming cost V 5 bases and J 1 base, with 9 bases left between them. The germline gives CDR1 SQVTM, CDR2 ANQGSEA. Written as DNA, the CDR3 is TGCAGCGTTAATGACGGGTCCTACGAGCAGTACTTC. As protein: CSVNDGSYEQYF.

This chain links TRBV3-1 (or the pseudogene TRBV3-2) with TRBJ2-5; TRBD1 matches at 7 bases. Germline assignment: CDR1 LGHDT and CDR2 YNNKEL (reference sequence). This CDR3 is built from 16 residues. V gave up 1 base and J gave up 5 bases; unmatched junction bases: 10. The CDR3: CASSQGAGGNGETQYF. Here the CDR3 DNA reads TGTGCCAGCAGCCAAGGGGCAGGGGGTAACGGGGAGACCCAGTACTTC.

The CDR3 sequence is CASSDLIGDRGLRDTQYF. The CDR3 DNA is TGTGCCAGCAGTGACCTCATTGGGGACAGGGGGCTTCGAGATACGCAGTATTTT. This sequence joins TRBV2 and TRBJ2-3; 12 bases are a match to TRBD1. This CDR3 is built from 18 residues. Trimming removed 3 bases from V and 5 bases from J; junction bases left unmatched: 12. Germline lookup yields CDR1 SNHLY and CDR2 FYNNEI.

The rearrangement links TRBV19 to TRBJ1-5; the D gene is possibly TRBD1 (6 bases). There are 15 residues in the CDR3. The germline V gene encodes CDR1 LNHDA and CDR2 SQIVND (reference sequence). V shed 3 bases and J shed 2 bases, with 11 bases lying between them. The CDR3, as DNA: TGTGCCAGTAGTATCTTGGGGGCAGGCAATCAGCCCCAGCATTTT. Its protein product is CASSILGAGNQPQHF.

The chain has TRBV6-1 and TRBJ1-6; D might be TRBD1 (6 bases). CDR3 length: 16 residues. CDR1 is MNHNS, CDR2 SASEGT, per germline. Trimming shortened V by 3 bases and J by 8 bases, and 17 bases separated the two germline ends. CDR3 residues: CASSERQARLDSPLHF. The CDR3 DNA follows: TGTGCCAGCAGTGAGCGACAGGCCCGGTTGGATTCACCCCTCCACTTT.

This chain links TRBV7-2 with TRBJ2-7, with 10 positions matching TRBD2. CDR1 and CDR2 from the germline V gene are SGHTA and FQGNSA. V shed 1 base, J shed 5 bases, and the junction held 5 bases outside the gene matches. The CDR3 is made up of 15 amino acids. CDR3 nucleotides: TGTGCCAGCAGCTTAGTAGCGGGGGGTCGGAACGAGCAGTACTTC. Protein: CASSLVAGGRNEQYF. The full variable domain, its missing parts supplied by reference TRBV7-2 and TRBJ2-7, is GAGVSQSPSNKVTEKGKDVELRCDPISGHTALYWYRQSLGQGLEFLIYFQGNSAPDKSGLPSDRFSAERTGGSVSTLTIQRTQQEDSAVYLCASSLVAGGRNEQYFGPGTRLTVT.

This sequence joins TRBV28 and TRBJ2-2; D is perhaps TRBD2 (6 bases). With 6 bases removed from V and 2 bases from J, the gap between germline ends came to 13 bases. The CDR3 consists of 15 residues. Germline CDR1 MDHEN, CDR2 SYDVKM. CDR3 in amino acids: CASRVGDSNTGELFF. In nucleotides, the CDR3 is TGTGCCAGCAGGGTAGGGGACTCCAACACCGGGGAGCTGTTTTTT. Based on the CDR3 plus reference TRBV28 and TRBJ2-2, the full variable domain is DVKVTQSSRYLVKRTGEKVFLECVQDMDHENMFWYRQDPGLGLRLIYFSYDVKMKEKGDIPEGYSVSREKKERFSLILESASTNQTSMYLCASRVGDSNTGELFFGEGSRLTVL.

V usage is TRBV3-1 (or the pseudogene TRBV3-2) and J usage is TRBJ1-3; D remains unclear. Trimming removed 4 bases from V and 3 bases from J, with 22 bases in between. Germline CDR1 and CDR2: LGHDT and YNNKEL (reference sequence). The CDR3 runs 18 residues. The CDR3 sequence: CASSRVLRGTYRGNTIYF. CDR3 bases: TGTGCCAGCAGCCGAGTCCTACGGGGTACCTACCGTGGAAACACCATATATTTT.